The TCR beta chain under discussion was sequenced for a study of cytomegalovirus exposure and HLA in healthy donors (TCRdb year 2017). Notes on the research overall: An earlier analysis of fewer than 750 of the donors reported about 260 Gb of sequence data and around 120 million unique TCR beta sequences obtained from roughly 180 million T cells. Alongside the repertoire data, information on donor age, sex, ethnicity and CMV serostatus was compiled. Rather than using new phenotypic data, the later analysis identified candidate immune exposures from TCR beta sequences and from how often those sequences occurred across donors. Genome-wide SNP genotypes for about three fifths of the roughly 670 donors were used in a later genetic analysis, which treated that subset as a discovery cohort. Because of strong linkage in the cohort, a handful of DR-DQ haplotypes were treated as single units for association and clustering. To study patterns of TCR occurrence, a later analysis re-analyzed previously published TCR beta repertoires from around 660 donors and added high-resolution HLA genotyping. About 300 gigabases of sequencing data and approximately 92 million unique TCR sequences made up an early release that covered nearly 650 HLA-typed donors. The number of typed donors differed by locus: roughly 629-640 for A, B, C, DRB1 and DQB1; approximately 520 for DQA1; some 590 for DPA1; and some 450 for DPB1. Both class I and class II loci were covered by HLA typing, at four-digit resolution. The genetic ancestry cluster associated with self-reported Caucasian donors included over 80% of the roughly 400 genotyped donors. High-throughput TCR immunosequencing, statistical association of individual TCRs with disease status, and machine learning were combined to predict cytomegalovirus infection status. The study aimed to test whether cataloging public T cell receptors could reveal signatures of past pathogen exposure. All discovery cohort repertoires had been generated on a single sequencing platform. A separate validation cohort of roughly 130 different subjects was used in addition to the approximately 670-subject first cohort. In an earlier analysis of 500 to 650 of the donors, high-throughput TCR beta sequencing was used to judge whether each TCR beta V gene segment behaved as functional or pseudogenic. On average, 235,054 unique TCR beta nucleotide sequences were sequenced per donor among more than 350 genotyped donors of the cohort, with roughly 18% of those sequences being non-productive. The study profiled the T cell repertoires of 550 to 700 subjects by immunosequencing and related them to cytomegalovirus serostatus.

Notes on this clone: This clone's antigen is unknown. No much larger clone is present one base from it, and per-base qualities are unavailable.

The cohort was made up of roughly 670 healthy bone marrow donors. At the time of sampling, all cohort members were nominally healthy, though unrecorded immune exposures were likely present. The donor was CMV seronegative and belonged to the group of over 300 seronegative cohort members. A peripheral blood sample was collected from each donor, and TCR beta sequencing was performed on peripheral blood mononuclear cells. The Qiagen DNeasy Blood Extraction Kit was used to extract genomic DNA from the blood cell samples. Based on the germline V gene, the CDR1 and CDR2 sequences are SGDLS and YYNGEE. Including cysteine and phenylalanine, the CDR3 has 14 amino acids. The entry retains the CDR3 DNA only, 42 bases that are in frame from base 1. The V and J ends are trimmed by 0 bases and 3 bases, leaving 9 bases between them. The method behind the library was the immunoSEQ multiplex PCR assay. A mixture of 60 forward primers for TCR Vbeta segments and 13 reverse primers for TCR Jbeta segments was used in the multiplex PCR. Amplification of the CDR3 region of rearranged TCR beta genes was performed with a multiplex PCR assay on genomic DNA. The amplified TCR beta libraries were sequenced on the Illumina HiSeq System as 87-base-pair reads. The study's processing was this. A later analysis counted approximately 76 million unique TCR beta chains across the 600 to 850 repertoires, and 9 million to 14 million of these chains were shared by at least two donors. Raw reads were error-corrected and collapsed into unique sequences with a nearest-neighbor algorithm that merged closely related sequences to remove PCR and sequencing errors. CDR3 sequences were aligned to IMGT reference sequences to assign V, D and J gene segments. For a sequence to be retained, a match of at least six nucleotides to both a V gene segment and a J gene segment was required. A rearrangement was called productive if the CDR3 had no stop codons and remained in frame with V and J, and every other rearrangement was called non-productive. CDR3 was defined according to IMGT convention as the region running from the second conserved V-encoded cysteine to the conserved J-encoded phenylalanine. The earlier analysis of about 590 of the donors excluded sequences that lacked an unambiguous match to a single V gene segment. In an earlier analysis of roughly 500 of the donors, V segments were called functional above 56.7% productive rearrangements and were called segregating when the between-donor standard deviation exceeded 5%. A statistical classification framework was built to diagnose cytomegalovirus status from the catalog of TCR beta chain sequences. A later analysis assigned V and J genes by comparing TCR nucleotide sequences with IMGT/GENE-DB human TR gene sequences. Using the TCRdist pipeline, a later analysis assigned CDR3 sequences along with most-parsimonious VDJ recombination scenarios. A later analysis defined each TCR beta chain by its CDR3 amino acid sequence plus V-gene family, and excluded reads lacking a unique V-gene family. In a later analysis, 500 to 650 highly shared, low-generation-probability nucleotide sequences were removed to address suspected cross-contamination and a sequencing artifact. In a later analysis, a clonal expansion index was calculated for each public chain from normalized within-repertoire ranks of inferred template counts. Generation probabilities in a later analysis came from a VDJ recombination model fitted to out-of-frame rearrangements, and those results were checked against IGoR. A later analysis scored TCR-TCR, TCR-HLA and TCR-CMV co-occurrence with hypergeometric tests, applying a repertoire-size bias correction to TCR pairs. In a later analysis, false discovery rates were estimated by permuting HLA or CMV assignments 20 times. In a later analysis, co-occurring TCRs were grouped using DBSCAN, with TCRdist sequence similarity added in when clustering inside HLA-allele-positive subsets. For co-occurrence clustering, repertoires with fewer than 30,000 or more than 120,000 public chains were excluded, along with roughly 5 repertoires with anomalous nucleotide sharing. TCRdb's version of the immuneACCESS table is confined to in-frame rearrangements and falls short of the full clone set. An unresolved V gene accounts for under half of the shortfall where checked; the remainder is of unknown origin. The DNA gave D and trimming, while V, J and clone size come from that table. Present in this sample are over 200,000 clones, around 80% of which were seen just once. Approximately 3.8% of the sample lies in the top ten.

The study at large found these results: A later analysis reported that several top co-occurrence clusters appeared linked to parvovirus B19, influenza, CMV and Epstein-Barr virus. A later genetic analysis reported fewer N-insertions in productive TCRs among donors in an Asian-associated ancestry cluster than the roughly 700-donor mean. Sequencing depth was assumed to be roughly uniform across donors in the presence/absence analyses, though that assumption may not hold. A further reported finding was that TCR beta sequences accurately predicted the HLA-A and HLA-B alleles for most subjects in the first cohort. For the cohort, immune exposure information was limited to CMV serostatus. Most CMV-associated TCR beta chains appeared to be HLA-restricted in a later analysis, and the HLA associations seemed to be driven largely by CMV exposure. Correlated functional status among segregating V segments might be attributable to linkage disequilibrium, but an unknown experimental factor could not be ruled out. In an earlier analysis of some 540 of the donors, most TCR beta V segments appeared in productive rearrangements about 87% or about 30% of the time, broadly matching IMGT annotations. A cluster of highly shared sequence variants was judged likely to be a technical artifact of the sequencing pipeline. Because counts were too low, 15 to 20 rarely observed V segments, including chromosome 9 orphons, were excluded from the earlier analysis of 500 to 700 of the donors. The cohort was sequenced for TCR beta chains only, and without alpha or paired-chain data the features that could be detected were limited. HLA typing was unavailable for some donors at each locus, so association tests used only the typed subset. The classifier was reported to diagnose cytomegalovirus status with high specificity and sensitivity in both the original cohort and the validation cohort. A later genetic analysis associated a missense DCLRE1C variant with V-gene and J-gene trimming of TCR beta chains, and an independent cohort replicated the association. In the study, around 150 TCR beta chains were listed as associated with cytomegalovirus. A later analysis found that HLA-associated TCR beta chains were more clonally expanded and had lower generation probabilities than equally common non-associated chains. Because the 87-base-pair reads could not distinguish some IMGT-functional V segments, including TRBV6-2 and TRBV6-3, those segments were excluded. The authors suggested that the approach could potentially be extended to other disease states and immunological phenotypes. When HLA alleles, especially DR and DQ, strongly co-occurred, attributing TCR associations to individual alleles was difficult. Across donors, most TCR sequences were observed very rarely, whereas some public TCRs were present in many individuals. A later analysis associated some 17,000 TCR beta sequences with specific HLA alleles at a false discovery rate of 0.05. In vitro tests confirmed that three of the cytomegalovirus-associated TCR beta chains recognize cytomegalovirus antigens. According to a later analysis, TCR association rates differed among HLA loci, with DRB1 alleles showing the most associated TCRs and HLA-C alleles showing the fewest.

The origin of this receptor is a male donor in good health and CMV-seronegative. The rearranged segments are TRBV9 and TRBJ2-5; the D gene assignment is ambiguous. Sequences were obtained from PBMCs. In nucleotide form, the sequence is TGTGCCAGCAGCGTAGGGGTTGCGGAAGAGACCCAGTACTTC. It translates as CASSVGVAEETQYF.